This TCR beta chain is drawn from a study of blood T cell repertoires in COVID-19. Original analysis: By means of reference gene primer amplification, nucleated cell counts were estimated. Sequencing used immunoSEQ multiplex PCR; TCRdb keeps in-frame clones, though not all of them. V and J calls and clone size follow that table, whereas D and trimming were derived from the DNA. Of about 360,000 clones listed, roughly 86% are singletons. There are 14 residues in the CDR3. In germline, CDR1 is LNHDA, CDR2 SQIVND (reference sequence). V shed 5 bases and J shed 6 bases, with 11 bases lying between them. The TCR originated in a human donor in a cohort sampled during active COVID-19. V and J are TRBV19 and TRBJ1-6, with TRBD1 as a possible D gene (5 bases). Material: peripheral blood. In DNA, the CDR3 is TGTGCCAGTAGTCTGGGACTGGTTAATTCACCCCTCCACTTT. It codes for CASSLGLVNSPLHF.